This T cell receptor (beta chain) was identified during a study of cytomegalovirus exposure and HLA in healthy donors (dated by TCRdb to about 2017). Regarding the study in general: In an earlier analysis of roughly 590 of the donors, 276 Gb of sequence data and 90 million to 120 million unique TCR beta sequences from roughly 200 million T cells were reported. Approximately 310 gigabases of sequencing data and 78 million or so unique TCR sequences were included in an early release covering about 700 HLA-typed donors. Of the roughly 400 genotyped donors, roughly 80% were placed in the genetic ancestry cluster associated with self-reported Caucasian donors. The study was designed to test whether signatures of past pathogen exposure could be identified by cataloging public T cell receptors. The T cell repertoires of roughly 660 subjects were profiled by immunosequencing and related to cytomegalovirus serostatus. A separate validation cohort of over a hundred different subjects was used in addition to the 666-subject first cohort. To predict cytomegalovirus infection status, the study combined high-throughput TCR immunosequencing, statistical association of individual TCRs with disease status, and machine learning. To study patterns of TCR occurrence, a later analysis re-analyzed previously published TCR beta repertoires from 500 to 850 donors and added high-resolution HLA genotyping. In the later analysis, no new phenotypic data were used to find candidate immune exposures; instead, reliance was placed on TCR beta sequences and their occurrence across donors. In an earlier analysis of several hundred of the donors, high-throughput TCR beta sequencing was used to judge whether each TCR beta V gene segment behaved as functional or pseudogenic. Donor age, sex, ethnicity and CMV serostatus were collected together with the repertoire data. In a later genetic analysis, genome-wide SNP genotypes for about 55% of the roughly 670 donors were used, and that subset was treated as a discovery cohort. Every discovery cohort repertoire had been produced on one sequencing platform. Class I and class II HLA loci were covered by the typing at four-digit resolution. The number of typed donors differed by locus: about 620-630 for A, B, C, DRB1 and DQB1; 522 for DQA1; approximately 600 for DPA1; and roughly 470 for DPB1. Because of strong linkage in the cohort, 5 or 6 DR-DQ haplotypes were treated as single units for association and clustering. Among 300 to 500 genotyped donors of the cohort, an average of roughly 230,000 unique TCR beta nucleotide sequences was sequenced per donor, of which 15% to 20% were non-productive. Results and caveats for the whole study, not just this receptor: An earlier analysis of some 560 of the donors showed that most TCR beta V segments appeared in productive rearrangements either about 87% or about 30% of the time, which broadly matched IMGT annotations. In a later analysis, TCR association rates were found to vary across HLA loci, with the most associated TCRs seen for DRB1 alleles and the fewest for HLA-C alleles. It was suggested by the authors that the approach could potentially be generalized to other disease states and immunological phenotypes. A later analysis found that most CMV-associated TCR beta chains appeared HLA-restricted, with HLA associations seemingly driven largely by CMV exposure. In this cohort, only TCR beta chains were sequenced, and detectable features were limited by the absence of alpha or paired-chain data. HLA typing was unavailable for some donors at each locus, so association tests used only the typed subset. According to a later analysis, parvovirus B19, influenza, CMV and Epstein-Barr virus appeared linked to several top co-occurrence clusters. Presence/absence analyses assumed roughly uniform sequencing depth across donors, an assumption that may not hold. The only immune exposure information available for the cohort was CMV serostatus. Some IMGT-functional V segments, including TRBV6-2 and TRBV6-3, could not be told apart with the 87-base-pair reads, so those segments were excluded. Cytomegalovirus status was reported to be diagnosed by the classifier with high specificity and sensitivity in both the original and validation cohorts. Three of the identified cytomegalovirus-associated TCR beta chains were confirmed in vitro to be specific for cytomegalovirus antigens. A cluster of highly shared sequence variants was judged likely to be a technical artifact of the sequencing pipeline. Strong co-occurrence of HLA alleles, especially DR and DQ, made assigning TCR associations to individual alleles difficult. The study gave a list of some 150 TCR beta chains associated with cytomegalovirus. Because counts were too low, roughly 16 rarely observed V segments, including chromosome 9 orphons, were excluded from the earlier analysis of roughly 580 of the donors. Most TCR sequences were seen in very few donors, while some public TCRs were found in many individuals. A further reported finding was that TCR beta sequences accurately predicted the HLA-A and HLA-B alleles for most subjects in the first cohort. Linkage disequilibrium might explain the correlated functional status among segregating V segments, but an unknown experimental factor could not be ruled out. Specific HLA alleles were associated with over 15,000 TCR beta sequences at a false discovery rate of 0.05 in a later analysis. An association between a missense DCLRE1C variant and V-gene and J-gene trimming of TCR beta chains was found in a later genetic analysis and replicated in an independent cohort. A later analysis found that HLA-associated TCR beta chains were more clonally expanded and had lower generation probabilities than equally common non-associated chains. Compared with the 666-donor mean, donors in an Asian-associated ancestry cluster had fewer N-insertions in productive TCRs, according to a later genetic analysis.

With respect to this clone: Its specific antigen is unknown. The record has no base qualities; no much larger clone is one base away.

The cohort consisted of 600 to 750 healthy bone marrow donors. Cohort members were all nominally healthy when sampled, although unrecorded immune exposures were likely present. The donor was CMV seropositive and belonged to the group of around 300 seropositive cohort members. Each donor provided a peripheral blood sample, and peripheral blood mononuclear cells were used for TCR beta sequencing. Genomic DNA was extracted from the blood cell samples with the Qiagen DNeasy Blood Extraction Kit. From the germline V gene (reference sequence), CDR1 is GTSNPN and CDR2 is SVGIG. Deletion took 2 bases off V and 2 bases off J, with a span of 7 bases between the germline ends. From cysteine to phenylalanine, the CDR3 is 13 amino acids long. Just the 39-base CDR3 DNA is kept, in frame starting at base 1. The library was generated by the immunoSEQ multiplex PCR assay. A mixture of 60 forward primers for TCR Vbeta segments and 13 reverse primers for TCR Jbeta segments was used in the multiplex PCR. The CDR3 region of rearranged TCR beta genes was amplified from genomic DNA with a multiplex PCR assay. Amplified TCR beta libraries were sequenced as 87-base-pair reads on the Illumina HiSeq System. Concerning the study's data processing: Across the 500 to 700 repertoires, a later analysis counted tens of millions of unique TCR beta chains, 9.5 million to 12 million of which were shared by at least two donors. To remove PCR and sequencing errors, raw reads were error-corrected and collapsed into unique sequences using a nearest-neighbor algorithm that merged closely related sequences. Alignment of CDR3 sequences to IMGT reference sequences was used to assign V, D and J gene segments. For a sequence to be retained, at least a six-nucleotide match to both a V gene segment and a J gene segment was required. Rearrangements were called productive when the CDR3 lacked stop codons and stayed in frame with V and J; all others were non-productive. CDR3 was defined by IMGT convention, running from the second conserved V-encoded cysteine to the conserved J-encoded phenylalanine. Sequences without an unambiguous match to a single V gene segment were excluded from the earlier analysis of 500 to 700 of the donors. In an earlier analysis of roughly 600 of the donors, a V segment was called functional when productive rearrangements were above 56.7%, and segregating when the standard deviation between donors exceeded 5%. A statistical classification framework was built to diagnose cytomegalovirus status from the catalog of TCR beta chain sequences. V and J gene assignment, in a later analysis, came from comparing TCR nucleotide sequences with IMGT/GENE-DB human TR gene sequences. The TCRdist pipeline was used in a later analysis to assign CDR3 sequences and most-parsimonious VDJ recombination scenarios. In a later analysis, each TCR beta chain was defined by its CDR3 amino acid sequence together with its V-gene family, and reads without a unique V-gene family were excluded. To address suspected cross-contamination and a sequencing artifact, a later analysis removed approximately 600 highly shared, low-generation-probability nucleotide sequences. For each public chain, a later analysis derived a clonal expansion index from normalized ranks of inferred template counts within each repertoire. In a later analysis, generation probabilities were computed using a VDJ recombination model fitted to out-of-frame rearrangements, and the results were checked against IGoR. A later analysis scored TCR-TCR, TCR-HLA and TCR-CMV co-occurrence with hypergeometric tests, applying a repertoire-size bias correction to TCR pairs. A later analysis estimated false discovery rates by permuting HLA or CMV assignments 20 times. In a later analysis, co-occurring TCRs were grouped using DBSCAN, with TCRdist sequence similarity added in when clustering inside HLA-allele-positive subsets. For co-occurrence clustering, repertoires with fewer than 30,000 or more than 120,000 public chains were excluded, along with five repertoires with anomalous nucleotide sharing. TCRdb took over this immuneACCESS table, retaining in-frame rearrangements with V and J assigned. Such tables are incomplete; in checked studies, under half of the missing clones stem from an unresolved V gene, and the remainder is unexplained. V and J calls and clone size come straight from that table; D and trimming were deduced from the DNA. Across this sample there are approximately 99,000 clones, with around three quarters seen only once. Approximately 3.3% of the sample is taken by the ten largest.

The source material was PBMCs. This sequence uses TRBV30 and TRBJ1-3, with the D gene call left open. The receptor was isolated from a male donor in good health and CMV-seropositive. The encoded CDR3 is CAWSTTTGNTIYF. The nucleotide sequence is given as TGTGCCTGGAGTACGACTACTGGAAACACCATATATTTT. With the rest looked up from the reference TRBV30 and TRBJ1-3 genes rather than sequenced, the full variable domain is SQTIHQWPATLVQPVGSPLSLECTVEGTSNPNLYWYRQAAGRGLQLLFYSVGIGQISSEVPQNLSASRPQDRQFILSSKKLLLSDSGFYLCAWSTTTGNTIYFGEGSWLTVV.